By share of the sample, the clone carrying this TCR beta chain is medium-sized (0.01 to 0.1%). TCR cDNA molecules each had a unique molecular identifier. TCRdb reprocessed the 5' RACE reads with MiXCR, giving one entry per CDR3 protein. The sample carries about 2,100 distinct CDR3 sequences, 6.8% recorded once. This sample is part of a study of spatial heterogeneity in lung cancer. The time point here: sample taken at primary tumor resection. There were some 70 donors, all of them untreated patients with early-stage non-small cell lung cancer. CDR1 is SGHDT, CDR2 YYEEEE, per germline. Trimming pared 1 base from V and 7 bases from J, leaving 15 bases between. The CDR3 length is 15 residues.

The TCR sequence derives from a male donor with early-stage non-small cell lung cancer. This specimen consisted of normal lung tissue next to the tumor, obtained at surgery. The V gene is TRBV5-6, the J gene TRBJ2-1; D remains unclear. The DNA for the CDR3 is TGTGCCAGCAGCTTGTTCACATCTGTAGGGAATGAGCAGTTCTTC. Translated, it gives CASSLFTSVGNEQFF.